This is a list of T cell receptor beta chains from one sample in a study of beta chain features in type 1 diabetes. Libraries were prepared by immunoSEQ multiplex PCR; TCRdb keeps only in-frame clonotypes and omits some of them. The data hold some 360,000 clones, with over 8.5% observed a single time. The sequencing sample was made of central memory CD4+ T cells from blood. These receptors all come from a man aged 25 to 40 with type 1 diabetes. CDR3s include the opening cysteine and the closing phenylalanine or tryptophan. The order of the fields is J gene, D gene, V gene, clone size, CDR3 DNA, CDR3 protein. The D gene is left open where the match is weak. A clone size is listed for some rows: how often the clone was seen (once, few, many), or a class if it is expanded.

TRBJ2-3 | . | TRBV19 | few | TGTGCCAGTAGTATGGGTCGATACACAGATACGCAGTATTTT | CASSMGRYTDTQYF
TRBJ1-1 | . | TRBV18 | . | TGTGCCAGCTCACCGCAGAGCATGAACACTGAAGCTTTCTTT | CASSPQSMNTEAFF
TRBJ1-3 | . | TRBV7-2 | . | TGTGCCAGCAGCACTCGGAAAGAGGGAAACACCATATATTTT | CASSTRKEGNTIYF
TRBJ1-1 | . | TRBV9 | . | TGTGCCAGCAGCCCCAGGTATATGAACACTGAAGCTTTCTTT | CASSPRYMNTEAFF
TRBJ1-3 | . | TRBV5-1 | few | TGCGCCAGCAGCTTGCCAGGCGGACCTGGAAACACCATATATTTT | CASSLPGGPGNTIYF
TRBJ2-4 | . | TRBV2 | . | TGTGCCAGCAGGAAAGGCCAGAATGTGGACATTCAGTACTTC | CASRKGQNVDIQYF
TRBJ2-5 | . | TRBV19 | few | TGTGCCACCAATCGAGGCCAGCAAGAAGAGACCCAGTACTTC | CATNRGQQEETQYF
TRBJ2-1 | . | TRBV10-3 | few | TGTGCCTCAGTGAGGGCTGTTAGCTCCTACAATGAGCAGTTCTTC | CASVRAVSSYNEQFF
TRBJ2-6 | TRBD1 | TRBV5-4 | few | TGTGCCAGCAGCGCCCGACAGGGGGCGCCTGGGGCCAACGTCCTGACTTTC | CASSARQGAPGANVLTF
TRBJ2-6 | . | TRBV5-4 | . | TGCGCCAGCAGCCTCCAGTTAGACCCTGGGGCCAACGTCCTGACTTTC | CASSLQLDPGANVLTF
TRBJ2-6 | . | TRBV27 | few | TGTGCCAGCAGTGTCACTGGGGCCAACGTCCTGACTTTC | CASSVTGANVLTF
TRBJ2-1 | TRBD1 | TRBV5-1 | many | TGCGCCAGCAGCCCTGGCGGGACAGGGAACGATGAGCAGTTCTTC | CASSPGGTGNDEQFF
TRBJ2-7 | . | TRBV11-3 | few | TGTGCCAGCAGCTTAGGTCGGGGGCAGTACTTC | CASSLGRGQYF
TRBJ1-4 | . | TRBV2 | many | TGTGCCACCCAGCATACAGGTGAAAAACTGTTTTTT | CATQHTGEKLFF
TRBJ2-7 | TRBD1 | TRBV19 | few | TGTGCCAGTAGTGTCGGGACAGGGGTTTACGAGCAGTACTTC | CASSVGTGVYEQYF
TRBJ1-2 | TRBD1 | TRBV10-3 | . | TGTGCCAGCCGGGGGAGGGGGCATGGCTACACCTTC | CASRGRGHGYTF
TRBJ1-3 | . | TRBV2 | few | TGTGCCAGCAGTTGGGACGGAACAACTGGAAACACCATATATTTT | CASSWDGTTGNTIYF
TRBJ2-7 | TRBD2 | TRBV7-8 | few | TGTGCCAGCAGCTTATTGGGGGCTAGCGGGAGAGGATCAAACTCCTACGAGCAGTACTTC | CASSLLGASGRGSNSYEQYF
TRBJ1-4 | TRBD1 | TRBV7-9 | many | TGTGCCAGCAGCTTGGGACAGTCCTATGAAAAACTGTTTTTT | CASSLGQSYEKLFF
TRBJ1-4 | . | TRBV10-3 | . | TGTGCCAGCAGTTACGGTCCTGGGGGTAATGAAAAACTGTTTTTT | CASSYGPGGNEKLFF
TRBJ2-7 | . | TRBV5-4 | . | TGTGCCAGCAGCTTGGGCGGGACCAGCTCCTACGAGCAGTACTTC | CASSLGGTSSYEQYF
TRBJ2-1 | TRBD2 | TRBV5-4 | . | TGTGCCAGCAGCTTAGAGTCGACTAGCCGGTTCTTC | CASSLESTSRFF
TRBJ2-3 | . | TRBV29-1 | many | TGCAGCGTTATGATCACAGATACGCAGTATTTT | CSVMITDTQYF
TRBJ1-1 | . | TRBV11-2 | few | TGTGCCAGCAGCTTAGGGGTGCATGAAGCTTTCTTT | CASSLGVHEAFF